The 8 T cell receptor beta chains in this list originate from one sample, sequenced in a study of blood T cells in healthy people across ages. A sample-barcoded 5' primer and a J-beta primer mix were used in a second PCR of roughly 6 to 11 cycles. Via MiXCR, TCRdb re-called the 5' RACE reads, giving one row per CDR3 protein. The repertoire holds around 990,000 distinct CDR3 sequences, with roughly a quarter as singletons. This same sample was also taken into another study, of T cells of mothers and their children.

The sequenced material came from blood. All receptors come from a girl between 2 and 10 years old in good health.

The V gene is TRBV7-9, the J gene TRBJ2-3; the D is unclear. The V and J ends lost 5 bases and 7 bases respectively, with 7 bases between them. The CDR3 loop spans 11 amino acids. Germline-derived CDR1 and CDR2 are SEHNR and FQNEAQ (reference sequence). The CDR3 loop reads CASSPSNTQYF. Written as DNA, the CDR3 is TGTGCCAGCAGCCCCTCAAATACGCAGTATTTT.

This clonotype was recorded a few times. The chain links TRBV29-1 to TRBJ1-4; 7 bases are a match to TRBD1. The junction had 15 bases not matched to a gene; V was cut back by 7 bases and J by 7 bases. Germline V CDR1 and CDR2: SQVTM, ANQGSEA. The length of the CDR3 is 15 residues. As DNA, the CDR3 is TGCAGCGCGGTTAATACCGGGACAGTGGGTGAAAAACTGTTTTTT. Protein sequence: CSAVNTGTVGEKLFF.

This chain connects TRBV3-1 to TRBJ2-1; 10 positions match TRBD2. This CDR3 contains 16 residues. The germline V gene has CDR1 LGHDT and CDR2 YNNKEL (reference sequence). V shed 4 bases, J shed 1 base, and the junction held 4 bases outside the gene matches. Here the CDR3 DNA reads TGTGCCAGCAGCCCCGGACTAGCGGAGTCCTACAATGAGCAGTTCTTC. Its translation: CASSPGLAESYNEQFF.

This clonotype was detected many times. The V and J genes are TRBV3-1 and TRBJ1-2; D ambiguous. Germline V CDR1 and CDR2: LGHDT, YNNKEL (reference sequence). The V gene lost 1 base and the J gene lost 0 bases, with 15 bases spanning the gap. The CDR3 is made up of 17 amino acids. The CDR3 nucleotides read TGTGCCAGCAGCCAAGCGTATCGAAGGTCCACTAACTATGGCTACACCTTC. Amino acid sequence: CASSQAYRRSTNYGYTF.

The chain couples TRBV10-3 to TRBJ2-3, with 12 bases aligning to TRBD2. CDR1 ENHRY and CDR2 SYGVKD come from the germline V gene. With 0 bases clipped from V and 6 bases from J, the junction kept 7 bases outside the gene matches. The CDR3 is 17 residues long. As DNA, the CDR3 is TGTGCCATCAGTGAGTCGAGGACTAGCGGGATAGGGGATACGCAGTATTTT. This translates into CAISESRTSGIGDTQYF.

This clonotype was detected a few times. V is TRBV28 and J is TRBJ2-5, with 8 bases lining up with TRBD2. Matching the DNA end better, TRBJ2-1 makes the J call doubtful. Per the germline V gene, CDR1 is MDHEN and CDR2 is SYDVKM. This CDR3 is 14 amino acids long. The CDR3, as DNA: TGTGCCAGCATCCTCCGGGAGGGCCGGGACGAGCAGTTCTTC. It is translated as CASILREGRDEQFF.

The rearrangement links TRBV5-1 to TRBJ2-7; TRBD2 agrees at 8 bases. The CDR3 is 14 amino acids. Germline lookup yields CDR1 SGHRS and CDR2 YFSETQ. Unmatched junction bases numbered 6, after V lost 4 bases and J lost 3 bases. This CDR3 reads CASSPGLEGYEQYF. In nucleotides, the CDR3 is TGCGCCAGCAGCCCGGGACTAGAAGGCTACGAGCAGTACTTC.

This clonotype was detected only a few times. The chain couples TRBV7-9 to TRBJ2-7, with 14 bases matching TRBD2. The CDR3 sequence is 15 residues long. Germline V CDR1 and CDR2: SEHNR, FQNEAQ (reference sequence). Trimming took 5 bases from V and 6 from J; bases not matched to a gene: 6. The CDR3 loop is CASSTGLAGGGEQYF. As DNA, the CDR3 is TGTGCCAGCAGCACCGGACTAGCGGGAGGTGGCGAGCAGTACTTC.